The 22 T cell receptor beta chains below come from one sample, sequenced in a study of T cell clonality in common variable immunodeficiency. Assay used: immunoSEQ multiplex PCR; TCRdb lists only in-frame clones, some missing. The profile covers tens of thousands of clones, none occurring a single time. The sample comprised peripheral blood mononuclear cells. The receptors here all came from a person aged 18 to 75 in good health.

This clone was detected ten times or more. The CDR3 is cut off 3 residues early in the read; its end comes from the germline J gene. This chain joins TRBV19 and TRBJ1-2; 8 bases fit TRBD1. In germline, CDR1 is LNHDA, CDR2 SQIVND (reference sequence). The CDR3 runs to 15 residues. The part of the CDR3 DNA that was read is TGTGCCAGTAGTCAGGACAGGGTAGCGATAGGAGGC. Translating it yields CASSQDRVAIGG. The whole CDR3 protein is CASSQDRVAIGGYTF.

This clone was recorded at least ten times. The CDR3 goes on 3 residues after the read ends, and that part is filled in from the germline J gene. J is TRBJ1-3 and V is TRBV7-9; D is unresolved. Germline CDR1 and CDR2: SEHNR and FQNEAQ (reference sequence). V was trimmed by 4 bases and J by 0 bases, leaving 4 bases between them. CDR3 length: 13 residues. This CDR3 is CASSSNSGNTIYF. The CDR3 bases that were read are TGTGCCAGCAGCTCCAACTCTGGAAACACC.

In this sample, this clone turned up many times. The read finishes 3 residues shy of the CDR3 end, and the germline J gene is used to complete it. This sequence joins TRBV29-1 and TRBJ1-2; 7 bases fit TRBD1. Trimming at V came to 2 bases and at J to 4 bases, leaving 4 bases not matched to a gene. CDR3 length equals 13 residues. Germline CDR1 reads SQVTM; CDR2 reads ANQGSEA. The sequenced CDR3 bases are TGCAGCGTTGAACAGAACAGGGGCTATGGC. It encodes CSVEQNRGYG. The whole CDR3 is CSVEQNRGYGYTF. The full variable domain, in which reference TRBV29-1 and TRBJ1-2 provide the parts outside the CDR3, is SAVISQKPSRDICQRGTSLTIQCQVDSQVTMMFWYRQQPGQSLTLIATANQGSEATYESGFVIDKFPISRPNLTFSTLTVSNMSPEDSSIYLCSVEQNRGYGYTFGSGTRLTVV.

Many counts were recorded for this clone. CDR3 bases read: TGTGCCTGGGAACAGGTTGGCAATTCACCC. Its translation is CAWEQVGNSP. The whole CDR3 reads CAWEQVGNSPLHF. This sequence joins TRBV30 and TRBJ1-6, with D possibly TRBD1 on 5 matching bases. The read gets to within 3 residues of the CDR3 end, and the germline J gene fills in the rest. Trimming removed 5 bases at V and 7 bases at J, with 12 bases between. Germline V lookup: CDR1 GTSNPN, CDR2 SVGIG (reference sequence). The CDR3 has 13 amino acids. The whole variable domain, remainder taken from reference TRBV30 and TRBJ1-6, is SQTIHQWPATLVQPVGSPLSLECTVEGTSNPNLYWYRQAAGRGLQLLFYSVGIGQISSEVPQNLSASRPQDRQFILSSKKLLLSDSGFYLCAWEQVGNSPLHFGNGTRLTVT.

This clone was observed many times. CDR3 bases read: TGCGCCAGCAGCGACCCGCCGCGGACAGATACG. It specifies CASSDPPRTDT. The whole CDR3 is CASSDPPRTDTQYF. The chain combines TRBV5-1 with TRBJ2-3, with unresolved D. The read stops 3 residues short of the end of the CDR3; the missing end is completed from the germline J gene. Germline V gene lookup returns CDR1 SGHRS and CDR2 YFSETQ. The CDR3 is made up of 14 amino acids. Between the trimmed V and J ends, which lost 4 bases and 3 bases, there was a span of 12 bases. The complete variable domain, with remaining parts taken from reference TRBV5-1 and TRBJ2-3, reads KAGVTQTPRYLIKTRGQQVTLSCSPISGHRSVSWYQQTPGQGLQFLFEYFSETQRNKGNFPGRFSGRQFSNSRSEMNVSTLELGDSALYLCASSDPPRTDTQYFGPGTRLTVL.

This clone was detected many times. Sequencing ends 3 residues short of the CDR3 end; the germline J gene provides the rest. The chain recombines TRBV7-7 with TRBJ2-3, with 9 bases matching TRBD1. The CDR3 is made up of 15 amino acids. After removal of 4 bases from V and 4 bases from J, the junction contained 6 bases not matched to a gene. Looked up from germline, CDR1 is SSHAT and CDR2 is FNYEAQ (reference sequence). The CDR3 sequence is CASSSGQGGADTQYF. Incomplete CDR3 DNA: TGTGCCAGCAGCTCGGGACAGGGAGGAGCAGATACG.

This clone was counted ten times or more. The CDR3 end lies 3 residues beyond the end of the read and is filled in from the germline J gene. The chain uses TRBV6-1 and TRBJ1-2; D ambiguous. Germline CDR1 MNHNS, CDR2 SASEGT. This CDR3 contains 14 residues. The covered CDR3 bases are TGTGCCAGCAGTGAAAGCGGGCCAGGAAGGGGC. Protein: CASSESGPGRG. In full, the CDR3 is CASSESGPGRGYTF.

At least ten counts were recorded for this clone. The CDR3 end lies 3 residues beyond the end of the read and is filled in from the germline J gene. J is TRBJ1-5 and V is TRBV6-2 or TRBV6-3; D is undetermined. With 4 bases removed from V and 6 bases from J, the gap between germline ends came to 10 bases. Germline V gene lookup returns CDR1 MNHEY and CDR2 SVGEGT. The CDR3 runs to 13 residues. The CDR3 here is CASSWTAGQPQHF. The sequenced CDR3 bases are TGTGCCAGCAGTTGGACGGCGGGTCAGCCC.

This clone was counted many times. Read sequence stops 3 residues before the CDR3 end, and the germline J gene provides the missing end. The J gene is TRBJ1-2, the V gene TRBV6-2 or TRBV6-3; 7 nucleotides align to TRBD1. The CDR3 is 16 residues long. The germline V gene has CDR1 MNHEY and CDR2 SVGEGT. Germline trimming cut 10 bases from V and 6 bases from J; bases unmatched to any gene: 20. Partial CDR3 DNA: TGTGCCACCGAACAGGGGCCACGGCCCCTATTGGATGGC. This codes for CATEQGPRPLLDG. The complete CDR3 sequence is CATEQGPRPLLDGYTF.

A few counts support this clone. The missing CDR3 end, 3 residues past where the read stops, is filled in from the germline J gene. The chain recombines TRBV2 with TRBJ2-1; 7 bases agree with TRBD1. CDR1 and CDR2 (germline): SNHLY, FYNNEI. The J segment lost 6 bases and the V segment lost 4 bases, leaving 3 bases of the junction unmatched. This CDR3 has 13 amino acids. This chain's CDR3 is CASSGRGINEQFF. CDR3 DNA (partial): TGTGCCAGCAGTGGCAGGGGGATCAATGAG.

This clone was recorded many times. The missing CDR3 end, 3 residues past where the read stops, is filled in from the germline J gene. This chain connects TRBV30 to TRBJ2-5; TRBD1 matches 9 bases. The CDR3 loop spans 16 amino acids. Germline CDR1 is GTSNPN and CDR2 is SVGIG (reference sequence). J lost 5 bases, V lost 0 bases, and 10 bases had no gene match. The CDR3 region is CAWSVGQGRWEETQYF. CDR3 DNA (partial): TGTGCCTGGAGTGTGGGACAGGGTAGATGGGAGGAGACC. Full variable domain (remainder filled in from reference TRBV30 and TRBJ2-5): SQTIHQWPATLVQPVGSPLSLECTVEGTSNPNLYWYRQAAGRGLQLLFYSVGIGQISSEVPQNLSASRPQDRQFILSSKKLLLSDSGFYLCAWSVGQGRWEETQYFGPGTRLLVL.

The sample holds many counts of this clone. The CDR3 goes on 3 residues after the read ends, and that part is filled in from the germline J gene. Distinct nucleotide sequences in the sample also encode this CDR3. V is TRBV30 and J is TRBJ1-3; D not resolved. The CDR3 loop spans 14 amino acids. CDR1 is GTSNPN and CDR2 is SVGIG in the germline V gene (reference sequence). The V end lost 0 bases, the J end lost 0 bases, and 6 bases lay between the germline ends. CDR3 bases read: TGTGCCTGGAGTGTACGGGGCTCTGGAAACACC. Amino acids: CAWSVRGSGNT. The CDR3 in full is CAWSVRGSGNTIYF. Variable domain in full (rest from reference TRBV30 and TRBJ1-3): SQTIHQWPATLVQPVGSPLSLECTVEGTSNPNLYWYRQAAGRGLQLLFYSVGIGQISSEVPQNLSASRPQDRQFILSSKKLLLSDSGFYLCAWSVRGSGNTIYFGEGSWLTVV.

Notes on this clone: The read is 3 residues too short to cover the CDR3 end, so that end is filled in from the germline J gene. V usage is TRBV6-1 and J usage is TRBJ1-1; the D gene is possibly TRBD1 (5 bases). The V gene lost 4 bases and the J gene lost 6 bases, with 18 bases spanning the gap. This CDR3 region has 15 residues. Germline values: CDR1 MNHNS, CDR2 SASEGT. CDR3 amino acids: CASSVRGEGTAEAFF. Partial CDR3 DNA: TGTGCCAGCAGTGTACGGGGGGAGGGAACGGCTGAA.

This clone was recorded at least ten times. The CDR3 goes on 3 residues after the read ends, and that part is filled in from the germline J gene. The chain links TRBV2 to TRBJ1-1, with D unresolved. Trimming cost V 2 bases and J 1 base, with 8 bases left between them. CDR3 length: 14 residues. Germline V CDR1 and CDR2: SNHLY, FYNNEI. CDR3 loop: CASSELGRNTEAFF. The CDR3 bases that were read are TGTGCCAGCAGTGAATTGGGCAGGAACACTGAA.

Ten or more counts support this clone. CDR3 DNA, as far as it was read: TGCAGTGCTAGGCCGGGACTAGCGGGGGTTACG. Encoded protein: CSARPGLAGVT. The full CDR3 sequence reads CSARPGLAGVTQYF. The chain employs TRBV20-1 and TRBJ2-3, with TRBD2 matching 14 bases. The read ends 3 residues shy of where the CDR3 ends; the end is completed using the germline J gene. Germline V CDR1 and CDR2: DFQATT, SNEGSKA (reference sequence). CDR3 size: 14 residues. V dropped 3 bases and J dropped 8; count of bases not matched to a gene: 4.

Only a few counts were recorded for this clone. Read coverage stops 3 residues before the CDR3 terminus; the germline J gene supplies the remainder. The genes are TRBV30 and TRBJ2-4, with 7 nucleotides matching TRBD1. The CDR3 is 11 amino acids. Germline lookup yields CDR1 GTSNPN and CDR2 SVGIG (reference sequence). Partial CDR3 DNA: TGTGCCTGGACTACAGGGGATGGT. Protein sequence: CAWTTGDG. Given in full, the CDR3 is CAWTTGDGQYF. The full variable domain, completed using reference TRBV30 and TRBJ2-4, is SQTIHQWPATLVQPVGSPLSLECTVEGTSNPNLYWYRQAAGRGLQLLFYSVGIGQISSEVPQNLSASRPQDRQFILSSKKLLLSDSGFYLCAWTTGDGQYFGAGTRLSVL.

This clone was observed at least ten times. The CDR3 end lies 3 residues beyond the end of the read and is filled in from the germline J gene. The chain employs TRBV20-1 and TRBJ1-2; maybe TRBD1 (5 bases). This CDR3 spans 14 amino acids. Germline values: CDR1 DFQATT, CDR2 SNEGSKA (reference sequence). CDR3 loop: CSASLPTGGKGYTF. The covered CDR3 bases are TGCAGTGCTAGCCTACCCACGGGGGGGAAAGGC.

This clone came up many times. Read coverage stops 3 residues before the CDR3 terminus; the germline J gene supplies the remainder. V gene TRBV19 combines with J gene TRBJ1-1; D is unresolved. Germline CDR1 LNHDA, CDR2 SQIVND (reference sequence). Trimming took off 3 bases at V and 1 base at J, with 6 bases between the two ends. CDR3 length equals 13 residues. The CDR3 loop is CASSIFSNTEAFF. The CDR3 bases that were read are TGTGCCAGTAGTATTTTCTCGAACACTGAA.

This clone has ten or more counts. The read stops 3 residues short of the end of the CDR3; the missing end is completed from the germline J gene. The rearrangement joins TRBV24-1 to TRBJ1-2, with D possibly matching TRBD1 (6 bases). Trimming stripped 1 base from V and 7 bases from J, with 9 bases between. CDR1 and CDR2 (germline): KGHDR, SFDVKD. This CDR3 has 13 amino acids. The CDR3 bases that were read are TGTGCCACCAGTGATTTCCGACAGGTTGGC. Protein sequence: CATSDFRQVG. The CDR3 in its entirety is CATSDFRQVGYTF.

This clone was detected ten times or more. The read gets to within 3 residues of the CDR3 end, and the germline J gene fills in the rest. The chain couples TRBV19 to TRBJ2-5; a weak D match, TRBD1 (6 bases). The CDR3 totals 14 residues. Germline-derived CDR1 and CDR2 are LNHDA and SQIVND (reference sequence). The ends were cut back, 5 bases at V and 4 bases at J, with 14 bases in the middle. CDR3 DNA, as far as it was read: TGTGCCAGTAGTGCCCAGGGGAACGGAGAGACC. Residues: CASSAQGNGET. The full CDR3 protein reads CASSAQGNGETQYF.

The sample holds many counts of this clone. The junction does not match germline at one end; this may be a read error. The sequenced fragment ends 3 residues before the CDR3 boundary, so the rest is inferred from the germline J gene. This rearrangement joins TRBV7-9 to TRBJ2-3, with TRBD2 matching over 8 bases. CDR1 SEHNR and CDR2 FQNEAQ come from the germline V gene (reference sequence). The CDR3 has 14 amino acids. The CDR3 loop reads CASSPWTSRDTQYF. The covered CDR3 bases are TGTGCCAGCAGCCCGTGGACTAGCAGAGATACG. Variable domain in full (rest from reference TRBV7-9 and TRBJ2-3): DTGVSQNPRHKITKRGQNVTFRCDPISEHNRLYWYRQTLGQGPEFLTYFQNEAQLEKSRLLSDRFSAERPKGSFSTLEIQRTEQGDSAMYLCASSPWTSRDTQYFGPGTRLTVL.

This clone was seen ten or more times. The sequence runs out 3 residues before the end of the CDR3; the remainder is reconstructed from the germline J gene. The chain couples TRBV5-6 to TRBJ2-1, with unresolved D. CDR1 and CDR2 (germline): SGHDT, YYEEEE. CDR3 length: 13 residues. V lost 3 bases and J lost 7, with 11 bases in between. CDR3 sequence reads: CASSSTTGNEQFF. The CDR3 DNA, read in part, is TGTGCCAGCAGCTCGACGACCGGGAATGAG.